This TCR beta chain derives from a study of human T cells and chemical hapten exposure. V lost 9 bases and J 0 bases, leaving 24 bases between the germline ends. The CDR3 loop spans 19 amino acids. Time point of the sample: patch test 3, about 24 weeks after DPC sensitization. Treatment in this sample: therapeutic diphenylcyclopropenone sensitization with weekly scalp DPC. The study used a library that attached unique molecular identifiers to individual cDNA molecules. TCRdb itself ran the RACE reads through MiXCR, one entry per CDR3 protein. This table holds approximately 90,000 distinct CDR3 sequences, 25% to 30% found once.

This specimen was whole blood, taken in connection with sensitization to the hapten diphenylcyclopropenone (DPC). The rearrangement joins TRBV12-3 or TRBV12-4 to TRBJ2-6; D perhaps matches TRBD1 (6 bases). The clonotype originates from a man between 35 and 55 years old with alopecia areata. Some clones in this sample may be carry-over from other donors' samples. In nucleotides, the CDR3 is TGTGCCAGTACTACCTCGAGTGGACAGAAGAGCTCTGGGGCCAACGTCCTGACTTTC. Translated: CASTTSSGQKSSGANVLTF.